This T cell receptor beta chain was documented in a study of blood T cells in healthy people across ages. Losses at the gene ends were 7 bases for V and 5 bases for J; bases not matched to a gene: 5. The CDR3 has 14 amino acids. Per the germline V gene, CDR1 is MNHNS and CDR2 is SASEGT. The authors ran a second PCR of about 6 to 12 cycles using a sample-barcoded 5' primer and a J-beta primer mix. Unique molecular identifiers of 12 random nucleotides labeled each cDNA. MiXCR, run by TCRdb on the 5' RACE reads, gives a single entry per CDR3 protein. The sample holds about 840,000 distinct CDR3 sequences, roughly 29% seen once. These same data were also listed under a study on T cells of mothers and their children.

The receptor was derived from a woman in her 40s in good health. Material: blood. The chain joins TRBV6-1 to TRBJ2-1; 10 positions agree with TRBD2. CDR3 amino acids: CASIRSGGDNEQFF. DNA of the CDR3: TGTGCCAGCATTCGGAGCGGGGGGGACAATGAGCAGTTCTTC.